The sequence of this TCR beta chain was determined in a study of patients and donors after allogeneic stem cell transplantation. TCRdb ran MiXCR on the RT-PCR reads and lists one entry per CDR3 protein. The table shows roughly 200,000 distinct CDR3 sequences, with 38% occurring only once. The ends were cut back, 4 bases at V and 8 bases at J, with 12 bases in the middle. This CDR3 is built from 13 residues. The germline V gene has CDR1 SGHKS and CDR2 YYEKEE (reference sequence). The specimen sequenced was blood, either unsorted or a sorted T cell fraction (not recorded which). This sequence originates from a human donor who was either an allogeneic HSCT recipient or a stem cell or donor lymphocyte infusion donor (not recorded which). It is not recorded whose cells these are; they may come from a transplant donor. The chain uses TRBV5-5 and TRBJ1-4; possible D gene TRBD1, 6 bases. Here the CDR3 reads CASSRGVEEKLFF. As DNA, the CDR3 is TGTGCCAGCAGCAGGGGGGTTGAAGAAAAACTGTTTTTT.